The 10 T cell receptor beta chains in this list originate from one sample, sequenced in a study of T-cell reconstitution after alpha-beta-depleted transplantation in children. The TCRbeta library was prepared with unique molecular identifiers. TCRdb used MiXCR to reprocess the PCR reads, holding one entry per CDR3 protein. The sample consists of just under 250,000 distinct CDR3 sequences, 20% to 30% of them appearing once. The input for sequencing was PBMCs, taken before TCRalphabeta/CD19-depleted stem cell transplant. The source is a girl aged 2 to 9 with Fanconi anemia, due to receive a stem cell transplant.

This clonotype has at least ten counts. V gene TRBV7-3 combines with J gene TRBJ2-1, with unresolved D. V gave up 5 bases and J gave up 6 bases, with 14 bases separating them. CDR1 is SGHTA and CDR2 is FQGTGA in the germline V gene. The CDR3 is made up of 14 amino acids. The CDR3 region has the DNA TGTGCCAGCAGCACAAGCGCCCCTTTCAATGAGCAGTTCTTC. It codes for CASSTSAPFNEQFF.

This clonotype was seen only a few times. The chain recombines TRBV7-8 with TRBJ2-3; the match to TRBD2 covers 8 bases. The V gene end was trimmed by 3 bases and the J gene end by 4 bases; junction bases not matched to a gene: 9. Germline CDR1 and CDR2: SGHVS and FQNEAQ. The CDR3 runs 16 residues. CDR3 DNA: TGTGCCAGCAGCTTCAGCGGGAGATGGATGTCAGATACGCAGTATTTT. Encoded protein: CASSFSGRWMSDTQYF.

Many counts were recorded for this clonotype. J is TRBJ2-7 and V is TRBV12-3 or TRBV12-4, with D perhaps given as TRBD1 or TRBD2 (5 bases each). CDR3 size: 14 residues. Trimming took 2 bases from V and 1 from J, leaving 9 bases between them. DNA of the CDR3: TGTGCCAGCAGTTTACGGGACCCTTCCTACGAGCAGTACTTC. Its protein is CASSLRDPSYEQYF.

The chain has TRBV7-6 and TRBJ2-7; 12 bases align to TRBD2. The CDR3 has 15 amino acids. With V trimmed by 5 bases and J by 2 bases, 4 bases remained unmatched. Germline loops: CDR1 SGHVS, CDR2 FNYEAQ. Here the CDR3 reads CASSHGLAGTYEQYF. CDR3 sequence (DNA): TGTGCCAGCAGCCATGGACTAGCGGGGACCTACGAGCAGTACTTC.

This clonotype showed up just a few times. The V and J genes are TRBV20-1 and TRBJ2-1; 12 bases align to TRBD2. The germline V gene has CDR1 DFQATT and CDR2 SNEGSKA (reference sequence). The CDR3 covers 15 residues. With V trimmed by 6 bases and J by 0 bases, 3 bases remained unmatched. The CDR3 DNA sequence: TGCAGTGCAAGGACTAGCGGGGTCTCCTACAATGAGCAGTTCTTC. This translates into CSARTSGVSYNEQFF.

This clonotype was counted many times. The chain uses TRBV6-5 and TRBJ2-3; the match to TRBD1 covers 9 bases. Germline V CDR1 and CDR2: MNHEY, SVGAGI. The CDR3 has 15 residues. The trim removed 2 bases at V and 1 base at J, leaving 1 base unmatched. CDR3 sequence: CASSYRDRGTDTQYF. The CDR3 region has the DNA TGTGCCAGCAGTTACCGGGACAGGGGCACAGATACGCAGTATTTT.

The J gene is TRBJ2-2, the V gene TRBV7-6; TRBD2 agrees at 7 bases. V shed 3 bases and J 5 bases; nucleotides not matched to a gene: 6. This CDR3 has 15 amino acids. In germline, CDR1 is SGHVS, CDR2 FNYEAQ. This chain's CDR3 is CASSFGGGLTGELFF. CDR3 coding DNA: TGTGCCAGCAGCTTTGGCGGGGGTCTTACCGGGGAGCTGTTTTTT.

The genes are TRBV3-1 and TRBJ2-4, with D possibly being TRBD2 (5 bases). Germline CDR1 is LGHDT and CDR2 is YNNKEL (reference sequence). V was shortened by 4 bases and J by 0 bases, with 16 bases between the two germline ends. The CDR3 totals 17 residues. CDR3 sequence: CASSRAGAILAKNIQYF. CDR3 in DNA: TGTGCCAGCAGCCGGGCGGGTGCGATACTAGCCAAAAACATTCAGTACTTC.

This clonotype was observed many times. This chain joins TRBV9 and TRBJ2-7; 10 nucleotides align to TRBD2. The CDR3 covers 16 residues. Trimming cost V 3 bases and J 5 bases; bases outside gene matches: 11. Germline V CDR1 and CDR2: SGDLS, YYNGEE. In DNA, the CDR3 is TGTGCCAGCAGCGCCAGACTAGCGGGCCGGAACAACGAGCAGTACTTC. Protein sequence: CASSARLAGRNNEQYF.

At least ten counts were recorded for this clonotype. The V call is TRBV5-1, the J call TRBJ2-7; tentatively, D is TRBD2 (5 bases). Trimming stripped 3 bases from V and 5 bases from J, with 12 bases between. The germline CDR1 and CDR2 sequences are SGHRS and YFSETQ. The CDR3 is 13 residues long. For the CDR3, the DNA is TGCGCCAGCAGCTCGGGGTTGCGCAACGAGCAGTACTTC. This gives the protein CASSSGLRNEQYF.